This T cell receptor beta chain originates from a study of CD8 T cells in Susac syndrome. Study background: Patients with Susac syndrome had blood drawn and were at that point therapy-naive, on corticosteroids, or on intravenous immunoglobulin alone. Regarding the study as a whole: CD4+ T cell repertoires in Susac syndrome lacked clonal expansion.

Germline V CDR1 and CDR2: MNHEY, SVGAGI. The CDR3 totals 14 residues. Unmatched junction bases numbered 6, after V lost 6 bases and J lost 8 bases. FACS was used to enrich TEMRA cells, whereas the CD8+ and CD4+ T cells were obtained by negative isolation. In regard to this clonotype: Its antigen is unidentified.

With random hexamers, reverse transcription was performed on about 0.5 to 1 ug of RNA. Across 54 Vbeta and 13 Jbeta, TCR beta CDR3 was amplified with immunoSEQ multiplex PCR. Each CDR3 protein is one row after TCRdb ran MiXCR on the immunoSEQ multiplex PCR reads. Among roughly 100,000 distinct CDR3 sequences listed, about 94% were seen once. Sequencing input: CD4+ T cells from PBMCs. The J gene is TRBJ2-1, the V gene TRBV6-5, with 11 positions matching TRBD2. The TCR was taken from a human donor with Susac syndrome. The CDR3: CASSPGLAEDEQFF. The CDR3 nucleotides are TGTGCCAGCAGCCCGGGACTAGCGGAGGATGAGCAGTTCTTC.